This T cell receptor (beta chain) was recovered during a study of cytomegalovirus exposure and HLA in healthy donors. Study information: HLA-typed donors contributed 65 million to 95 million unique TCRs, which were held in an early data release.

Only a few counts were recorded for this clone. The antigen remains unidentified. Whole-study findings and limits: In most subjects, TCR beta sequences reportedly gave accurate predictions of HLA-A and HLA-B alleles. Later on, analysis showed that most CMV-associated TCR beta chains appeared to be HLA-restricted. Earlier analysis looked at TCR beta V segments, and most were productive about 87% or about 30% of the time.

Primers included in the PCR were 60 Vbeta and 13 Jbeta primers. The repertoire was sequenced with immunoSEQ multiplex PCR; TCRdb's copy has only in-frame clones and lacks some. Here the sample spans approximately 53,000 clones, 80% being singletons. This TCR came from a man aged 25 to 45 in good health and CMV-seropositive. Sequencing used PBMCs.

The CDR3 spells CASSQEAPSPQHF. The CDR3 region has the DNA TGTGCCAGCAGCCAAGAGGCCCCTAGCCCCCAGCATTTT. V and J are TRBV4-2 and TRBJ1-5; the D is unclear. Germline V CDR1 and CDR2: LGHNA, YNFKEQ. V dropped 0 bases and J dropped 10 bases, with 10 bases sitting between them. There are 13 residues in the CDR3.